A selection of T cell receptor beta chains follows, all from one sample in a study of neurological immune-mediated disorders. TCRdb independently ran MiXCR on the 5' RACE reads; one entry per CDR3 protein. The sample records about 120,000 distinct CDR3 sequences, about 3.4% being singletons. Sequencing was performed on PBMCs. These receptors originate from a woman in her twenties or thirties with multiple sclerosis. CDR3s leave out the opening cysteine and the closing phenylalanine or tryptophan.

v_gene	j_gene	len	CDR3aa
TRBV7-2	TRBJ2-2	12	ASSLAWDPGELF
TRBV20-1	TRBJ2-7	13	SARDLAGSSYEQY
TRBV10-3	TRBJ2-1	15	AISESKDRGPYNEQF
TRBV5-1	TRBJ2-7	13	ASSGTDGSSYEQY
TRBV20-1	TRBJ2-5	14	SAAGTSGGYQETQY
TRBV7-2	TRBJ2-1	12	ASSTTGSYNEQF
TRBV20-1	TRBJ1-2	10	SAKPLQGRYT
TRBV20-1	TRBJ1-1	10	SARDSSKGAF
TRBV20-1	TRBJ1-3	12	SARTGDRIDTIY
TRBV5-8	TRBJ1-6	13	ASSLYRDYNSPLH
TRBV7-2	TRBJ2-1	13	ASSLGSTVYNEQF
TRBV12-3/TRBV12-4	TRBJ1-4	12	ASSRGGTNEKLF
TRBV20-1	TRBJ2-3	13	SAQEGRGGTDTQY
TRBV15	TRBJ2-1	12	ATSRQGLDNEQF
TRBV5-4	TRBJ2-3	12	ASSLWGGTDTQY